This TCR beta chain was documented in a study of blood T cell repertoires in COVID-19. Whole-study context: From the United States, Italy and Spain came samples of acute and convalescent COVID-19.

The germline V gene has CDR1 MDHEN and CDR2 SYDVKM. The V and J ends lost 5 bases and 7 bases, in that order; junction bases with no gene match: 6. CDR3 length: 14 residues. Assay: immunoSEQ multiplex PCR; the TCRdb copy retains only in-frame clones and omits some. Of 200,000 to 300,000 clones in the sample, approximately 81% were seen once. Sequenced input: peripheral blood. This TCR derives from a woman older than 75 with acute or convalescent COVID-19. This chain joins TRBV28 and TRBJ1-5, with TRBD1 matching over 9 bases. The CDR3 reads CASSTGGIRQPQHF. The DNA of the CDR3 is TGTGCCAGCAGTACAGGGGGCATTAGGCAGCCCCAGCATTTT.